The next 18 T cell receptor beta chains were all read from a single sample in a study of identical twins. TCRdb recomputed calls from the 5' RACE reads with MiXCR, one row per CDR3 protein. The sample records a few hundred thousand distinct CDR3 sequences, around 9.6% being singletons. The same sample was also used in a study of yellow fever vaccine responses in identical twins.

Material for sequencing was PBMCs. The receptors stem from a woman aged 18-30 years in good health.

This clonotype was observed a handful of times. The chain joins TRBV18 to TRBJ2-7; TRBD2 matches at 9 bases. From germline, CDR1 is KGHSH and CDR2 LQKENI. Unmatched junction bases numbered 0, after V lost 4 bases and J lost 2 bases. The CDR3 is made up of 13 amino acids. CDR3 nucleotides: TGTGCCAGCTCACGACTAGCGGCCTACGAGCAGTACTTC. It specifies CASSRLAAYEQYF.

In its sample, this clonotype was seen a few times. The chain joins TRBV7-2 to TRBJ2-7, with 7 positions matching TRBD2. CDR3 length: 16 residues. Per germline, CDR1 SGHTA and CDR2 FQGNSA. J lost 2 bases, V lost 0 bases, and 7 bases had no gene match. CDR3 DNA sequence: TGTGCCAGCAGCTTAGCCCCTAGCGGATTTACCTACGAGCAGTACTTC. This sequence encodes CASSLAPSGFTYEQYF. The full variable domain, completed using reference TRBV7-2 and TRBJ2-7, is GAGVSQSPSNKVTEKGKDVELRCDPISGHTALYWYRQSLGQGLEFLIYFQGNSAPDKSGLPSDRFSAERTGGSVSTLTIQRTQQEDSAVYLCASSLAPSGFTYEQYFGPGTRLTVT.

This clonotype was picked up many times. The chain has TRBV4-1 and TRBJ2-1; either TRBD1 or TRBD2 may supply D (5 bases each). The CDR3 contains 15 residues. From germline, CDR1 is MGHRA and CDR2 YSYEKL. V lost 0 bases, J lost 6 bases, and 12 bases lay in between. The chain's CDR3 is CASSQEGTQSNEQFF. In nucleotides, the CDR3 is TGCGCCAGCAGCCAAGAGGGGACCCAAAGCAATGAGCAGTTCTTC.

V and J are TRBV10-3 and TRBJ2-5; no reliable D call. The CDR3 covers 13 residues. The V and J ends lost 8 bases and 2 bases respectively, with 12 bases between them. The germline V gene encodes CDR1 ENHRY and CDR2 SYGVKD. The DNA of the CDR3 is TGTGCCATCCAAAGGGCCGAGCAAGAGACCCAGTACTTC. This gives the protein CAIQRAEQETQYF.

The chain employs TRBV20-1 and TRBJ1-5, with a weak D call TRBD1 (5 bases). The CDR3 has 16 residues. Germline V CDR1 and CDR2: DFQATT, SNEGSKA (reference sequence). V was pared by 0 bases and J by 0 bases, with 12 bases between. This chain's CDR3 is CSARDLRGGSNQPQHF. As DNA, the CDR3 is TGCAGTGCTAGAGATTTAAGGGGAGGTAGCAATCAGCCCCAGCATTTT.

In its sample, this clonotype was seen a few times. The V gene is TRBV20-1, the J gene TRBJ2-1; D gene unclear. Germline lookup yields CDR1 DFQATT and CDR2 SNEGSKA (reference sequence). Trimming shortened V by 0 bases and J by 10 bases, and 16 bases separated the two germline ends. This CDR3 comprises 14 residues. The CDR3 region is CSARDLLSSPEQFF. The CDR3 DNA follows: TGCAGTGCTAGAGATCTGCTATCCTCCCCCGAGCAGTTCTTC.

This clonotype was recorded many times. The genes are TRBV12-3 or TRBV12-4 and TRBJ1-2; unclear D gene. The CDR3 covers 14 residues. The germline V and J ends were trimmed by 6 bases and 10 bases, with 21 bases remaining between them. The CDR3 DNA is TGTGCCAGCAGCGCTCCTAATCGAGGGTTGGCCTACACCTTC. Encoded protein: CASSAPNRGLAYTF.

This clonotype was counted many times. The rearrangement joins TRBV7-9 to TRBJ2-3; unclear D gene. The germline gives CDR1 SEHNR, CDR2 FQNEAQ (reference sequence). This CDR3 is built from 14 residues. V was pared by 1 base and J by 2 bases, with 7 bases between. For the CDR3, the DNA is TGTGCCAGCAGCTTAGGTGCCTACACAGATACGCAGTATTTT. Translation gives CASSLGAYTDTQYF.

This chain connects TRBV3-1 to TRBJ2-3, with 8 nucleotides matching TRBD2. The V gene's germline CDR1 is LGHDT and CDR2 YNNKEL (reference sequence). V shed 1 base, J shed 4 bases, and the junction held 10 bases outside the gene matches. CDR3 length: 17 residues. The CDR3 loop is CASSQGPPGLVPDTQYF. CDR3 nucleotides: TGTGCCAGCAGCCAAGGTCCCCCGGGACTAGTCCCAGATACGCAGTATTTT.

This clonotype was detected ten times or more. The chain is built from TRBV28 and TRBJ1-6; no definite D call. The CDR3 extends over 15 amino acids. CDR1 MDHEN and CDR2 SYDVKM come from the germline V gene. V lost 8 bases, J lost 7 bases, and 18 bases lay in between. The CDR3: CASGNLKVRNSPLHF. As DNA, the CDR3 is TGTGCCAGCGGGAACCTTAAGGTCCGAAATTCACCCCTCCACTTT.

The genes are TRBV5-6 and TRBJ2-4; 8 bases align to TRBD2. Trimming took 0 bases from V and 1 from J; bases not matched to a gene: 9. Per germline, CDR1 SGHDT and CDR2 YYEEEE. The CDR3 extends over 18 amino acids. CDR3 amino acids: CASSLASGGRLAKNIQYF. In nucleotides, the CDR3 is TGTGCCAGCAGCTTGGCCTCGGGAGGGAGGCTCGCCAAAAACATTCAGTACTTC.

The V gene is TRBV9, the J gene TRBJ2-1; the D call may be TRBD1 or TRBD2 (5 bases each). The V end was cut by 4 bases, the J end by 2 bases, with 13 bases between. CDR1 is SGDLS, CDR2 YYNGEE, per germline. This CDR3 is 15 amino acids long. The DNA for the CDR3 is TGTGCCAGCAGCACGGGACCCAGACCCTACAATGAGCAGTTCTTC. This gives the protein CASSTGPRPYNEQFF.

The chain couples TRBV5-1 to TRBJ1-2; 7 nucleotides align to TRBD1. CDR1 is SGHRS, CDR2 YFSETQ, per germline. Trimming took 0 bases from V and 9 from J; bases not matched to a gene: 8. The CDR3 consists of 14 residues. The CDR3 reads CASSLVQGSSSYTF. CDR3 sequence (DNA): TGCGCCAGCAGCTTGGTACAGGGGTCCTCAAGCTACACCTTC.

The sample holds a few counts of this clonotype. The chain has TRBV29-1 and TRBJ1-1, with D unresolved. In germline, CDR1 is SQVTM, CDR2 ANQGSEA. V lost 5 bases to trimming and J lost 3 bases, with 13 bases between them. The CDR3 has 13 residues. The chain's CDR3 is CSVSTGRDTEAFF. The CDR3, as DNA: TGCAGCGTTTCGACCGGACGGGACACTGAAGCTTTCTTT.

The chain links TRBV29-1 to TRBJ2-7; unclear D gene. Germline values: CDR1 SQVTM, CDR2 ANQGSEA. This CDR3 is 10 amino acids long. The V end was cut by 7 bases, the J end by 6 bases, with 10 bases between. The CDR3 coding sequence is TGCAGCGCCGATGAAGGCGAGCAGTACTTC. Protein product: CSADEGEQYF.

This clonotype was observed at least ten times. The chain carries TRBV11-1 and TRBJ2-7, with TRBD2 identical over 15 bases. Germline CDR1 reads SGHAT; CDR2 reads FQDESV (reference sequence). V lost 5 bases to trimming and J lost 0 bases; unmatched junction nucleotides: 11. The CDR3 totals 19 residues. The CDR3 protein is CASSPRTSGRASSSYEQYF. CDR3 DNA: TGTGCCAGCAGCCCCCGGACTAGCGGGAGGGCCTCGTCCTCCTACGAGCAGTACTTC.

CDR3 nucleotides: TGTGCCAGCAGTAAGGGACAGATGAACACTGAAGCTTTCTTT. This codes for CASSKGQMNTEAFF. The chain couples TRBV12-3 or TRBV12-4 to TRBJ1-1, with 7 nucleotides matching TRBD1. The CDR3 loop spans 14 amino acids. V lost 5 bases, J lost 0 bases, and 3 bases stayed unmatched.

V usage is TRBV2 and J usage is TRBJ2-1, with no clear D. CDR1 is SNHLY and CDR2 is FYNNEI in the germline V gene. The CDR3 has 13 residues. V lost 4 bases, J lost 6 bases, and 10 bases lay in between. The CDR3 spells CASSGLVFNEQFF. CDR3 nucleotide sequence: TGTGCCAGCAGTGGTCTAGTTTTCAATGAGCAGTTCTTC.